This T cell receptor (beta chain) stems from a study of T cell changes during pregnancy in multiple sclerosis. About this clone itself: An end of the junction does not agree with germline; a read error may underlie this.

Libraries were prepared by immunoSEQ multiplex PCR; TCRdb keeps only in-frame clonotypes and omits some of them. The sample has about 55,000 clones, 85% to 90% seen once; the top ten hold 0.45% to 0.65%. The CDR3 is 12 residues long. CDR1 LGHNA and CDR2 YSLEER come from the germline V gene. The chain is built from TRBV4-3 and TRBJ2-7; D possibly corresponds to TRBD1 (5 bases). This TCR came from a female donor with multiple sclerosis, enrolled in a pregnancy study. Material: CD4+ T cells from peripheral blood mononuclear cells, obtained in the first trimester of pregnancy. CDR3 nucleotide sequence: TGCGCCAGCAGCCAACAATCAGGGCCTTTGTCCTTC. As protein: CASSQQSGPLSF.